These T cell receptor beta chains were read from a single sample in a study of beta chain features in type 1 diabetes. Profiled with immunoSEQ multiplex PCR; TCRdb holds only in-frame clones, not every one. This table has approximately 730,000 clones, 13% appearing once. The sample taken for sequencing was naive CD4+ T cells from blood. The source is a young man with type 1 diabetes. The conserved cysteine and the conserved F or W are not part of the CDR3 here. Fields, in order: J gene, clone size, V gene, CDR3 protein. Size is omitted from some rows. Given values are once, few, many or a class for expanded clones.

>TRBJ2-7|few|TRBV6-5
ASSYDRTGTQY
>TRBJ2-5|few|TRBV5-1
ASSPGTNQETQY
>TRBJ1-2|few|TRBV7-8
ASSAGRGIANYGYT
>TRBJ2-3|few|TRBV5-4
ASSLTSPDTQY
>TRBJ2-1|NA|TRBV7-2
ASSLWEGSYEQF
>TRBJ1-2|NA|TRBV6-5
ASSSGTSYYGYT
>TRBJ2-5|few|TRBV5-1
ASSRTGEGETQY
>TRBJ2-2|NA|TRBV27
ASSSANTGELF
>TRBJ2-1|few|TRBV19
ASSILDRYNEQF
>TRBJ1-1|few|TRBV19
ASSGGLAMNTEAF
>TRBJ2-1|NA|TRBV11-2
ASSSHREGENNEQF
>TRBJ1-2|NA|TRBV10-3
AISRQGGAWGGYT
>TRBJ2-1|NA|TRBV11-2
ASSPPGGLGNEQF
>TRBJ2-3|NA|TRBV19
ASSMAGTRDTQY
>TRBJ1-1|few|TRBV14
ASSKNQGMNTEAF
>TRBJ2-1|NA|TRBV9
ASSATGLASNEQF
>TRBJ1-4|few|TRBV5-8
ASSSRTVANEKLF
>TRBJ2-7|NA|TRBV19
ASSYRFSYEQY
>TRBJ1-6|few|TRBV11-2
ASSLEDSSGLDSPLH
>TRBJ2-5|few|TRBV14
ASRPNRGQETQY
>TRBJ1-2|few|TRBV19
ASRTTNYGYT
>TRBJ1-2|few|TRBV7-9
ASSRQEYGYT
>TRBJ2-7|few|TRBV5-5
ASSLDGYEQY
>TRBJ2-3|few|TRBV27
ASSRALDTQY
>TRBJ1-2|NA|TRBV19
ASRGDGKAYGYT
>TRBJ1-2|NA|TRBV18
ASSPRQGGGYGYT
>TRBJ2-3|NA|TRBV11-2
ASSPDTDTQY
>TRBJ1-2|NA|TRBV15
ATSGRTGTLRYGYT
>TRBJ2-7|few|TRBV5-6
ASSSIQGNEQY
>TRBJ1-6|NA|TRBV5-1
ASKELLGSEALH
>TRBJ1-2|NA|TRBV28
ASRRTGTERGYT
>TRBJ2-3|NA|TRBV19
ASSFTGGRGTDTQY
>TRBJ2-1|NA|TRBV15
ATSEAGIPSYNEQF
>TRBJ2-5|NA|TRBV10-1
ASSSQSGQTQY
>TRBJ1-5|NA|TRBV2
ASTGTGQPQH
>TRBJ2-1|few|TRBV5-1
ASSLEGLGSSYNEQF
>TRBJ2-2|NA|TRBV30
AWRVNGGETGELF
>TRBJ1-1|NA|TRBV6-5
ASSYSGGSMNTEAF
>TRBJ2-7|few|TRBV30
AWSGTGIYEQY
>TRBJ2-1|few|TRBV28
ASRRVSEQF
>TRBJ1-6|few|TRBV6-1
ASSERSPGNSNSPLH
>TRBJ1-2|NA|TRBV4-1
ASSHFKGQGERGYGYT
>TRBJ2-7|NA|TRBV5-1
ASSLEPPTYEQY
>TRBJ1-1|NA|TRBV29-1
SVEGRLNTEAF
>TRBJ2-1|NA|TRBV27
ASSAPGALPHNEQF
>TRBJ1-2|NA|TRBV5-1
ASSLWQGADYGYT
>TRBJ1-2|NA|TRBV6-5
ASSYGTGGRYGYT
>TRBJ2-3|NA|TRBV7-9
ASSTPPGQETTDTQY
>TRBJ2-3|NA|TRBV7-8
ASSLRWGPTESDTQY
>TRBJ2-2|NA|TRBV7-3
ASSSQGNTGELF
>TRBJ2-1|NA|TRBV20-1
SGGVNEQF
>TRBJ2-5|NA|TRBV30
AWRVAGSQETQY
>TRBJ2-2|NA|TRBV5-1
ASSFDRESTGELF
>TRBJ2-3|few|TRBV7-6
ASSFGVGTDTQY
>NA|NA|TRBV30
AWRQTGVHEQY
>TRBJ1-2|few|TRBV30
AWSPRAGVDYGYT
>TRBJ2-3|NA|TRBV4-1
ASSQEVPGGPAQY
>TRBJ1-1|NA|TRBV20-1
SASPAAEAF
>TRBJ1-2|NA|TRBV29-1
SAIGQNYGYT